A single sample is the source of the 29 T cell receptor beta chains below, sequenced in a study of blood T cell repertoires in COVID-19. Generated by immunoSEQ multiplex PCR, the TCRdb table keeps only in-frame clones and is missing some. The data contain roughly 120,000 clones, more than 80% of them singletons. The sequenced material came from peripheral blood. Source of these receptors: a woman of 80 years or more with COVID-19, enrolled during active disease.

The gene calls are TRBV6-5 and TRBJ2-1, with 8 bases identical to TRBD2. This CDR3 region has 14 residues. The V gene's germline CDR1 is MNHEY and CDR2 SVGAGI. With 2 bases clipped from V and 8 bases from J, the junction kept 5 bases outside the gene matches. In DNA, the CDR3 is TGTGCCAGCAGTTACGGGCTAGCGGGCGATGAGCAGTTCTTC. It is translated as CASSYGLAGDEQFF.

This sequence joins TRBV5-1 and TRBJ2-3, with 9 bases aligning to TRBD1. CDR1 and CDR2 from the germline V gene are SGHRS and YFSETQ. V lost 3 bases to trimming and J lost 5 bases; unmatched junction nucleotides: 7. This CDR3 is built from 15 residues. The CDR3 DNA reads TGCGCCAGCAGCTCGCTGACAGGGGGTCTAGATACGCAGTATTTT. Translation: CASSSLTGGLDTQYF.

This sequence joins TRBV28 and TRBJ1-1; D ambiguous. Germline CDR1 is MDHEN and CDR2 is SYDVKM. This CDR3 is 12 amino acids long. With 5 bases removed from V and 5 bases from J, the gap between germline ends came to 9 bases. The CDR3 region is CASSLIRTEAFF. The CDR3 DNA sequence: TGTGCCAGCAGTCTCATTCGGACTGAAGCTTTCTTT.

The chain is built from TRBV6-5 and TRBJ2-7; 9 positions agree with TRBD1. J lost 8 bases, V lost 6 bases, and 11 bases had no gene match. Germline lookup yields CDR1 MNHEY and CDR2 SVGAGI. The CDR3 spans 14 residues. The DNA for the CDR3 is TGTGCCAGCAGCCCAGACAGGGGGAATAGGAAGCAGTACTTC. Translating it yields CASSPDRGNRKQYF.

The J gene is TRBJ2-1, the V gene TRBV28; 11 nucleotides agree with TRBD2. Germline V CDR1 and CDR2: MDHEN, SYDVKM. With V trimmed by 2 bases and J by 5 bases, 5 bases remained unmatched. This CDR3 is 16 amino acids long. The chain's CDR3 is CASSLPLAGGHNEQFF. The CDR3 nucleotides are TGTGCCAGCAGTTTACCCCTAGCGGGAGGCCACAATGAGCAGTTCTTC.

V gene TRBV7-2 combines with J gene TRBJ2-1; D is perhaps TRBD1 (6 bases). V shed 1 base and J shed 7 bases, with 14 bases lying between them. CDR3 length equals 15 residues. Germline V gene data show CDR1 as SGHTA and CDR2 as FQGNSA. CDR3: CASSLVRGPENEQFF. CDR3 DNA sequence: TGTGCCAGCAGCTTAGTCAGGGGCCCGGAAAATGAGCAGTTCTTC.

This rearrangement joins TRBV7-2 to TRBJ2-3, with 12 positions matching TRBD1. Trimming took 11 bases from V and 8 from J; bases not matched to a gene: 8. From germline, CDR1 is SGHTA and CDR2 FQGNSA. This CDR3 has 13 amino acids. The CDR3 nucleotides read TGTGCCTCCGGGACAGGGGGCCAAGGTACGCAGTATTTT. Translated: CASGTGGQGTQYF.

In this sample, this clone turned up once. The chain has TRBV28 and TRBJ2-2; 9 bases align to TRBD1. The germline CDR1 and CDR2 sequences are MDHEN and SYDVKM. This CDR3 comprises 15 residues. After removal of 4 bases from V and 8 bases from J, the junction contained 8 bases not matched to a gene. The CDR3 bases are TGTGCCAGCAGTTCCCACGGGACAGGGATTGGGGAGCTGTTTTTT. Residues: CASSSHGTGIGELFF.

V and J are TRBV6-5 and TRBJ1-5; maybe TRBD1 (6 bases). This CDR3 is 13 amino acids long. With 7 bases removed from V and 3 bases from J, the gap between germline ends came to 10 bases. Germline V gene sequence: CDR1 MNHEY, CDR2 SVGAGI. The CDR3 protein is CASNGQLNQPQHF. The CDR3 DNA reads as TGTGCCAGCAACGGACAGCTCAATCAGCCCCAGCATTTT.

In DNA form, the CDR3 reads TGTGCCAGCAGCCGAGGACAGGCGAACACTGAAGCTTTCTTT. It specifies CASSRGQANTEAFF. The chain joins TRBV5-5 to TRBJ1-1, with TRBD1 identical over 7 bases. V dropped 4 bases and J dropped 1; count of bases not matched to a gene: 4. The CDR3 is made up of 14 amino acids. CDR1 SGHKS and CDR2 YYEKEE come from the germline V gene (reference sequence).

The V gene is TRBV7-9, the J gene TRBJ2-7; 8 positions agree with TRBD1. Germline CDR1 and CDR2: SEHNR and FQNEAQ (reference sequence). CDR3 length: 14 residues. J gave up 0 bases and V 4 bases, and 2 bases lay outside the gene matches. CDR3 sequence reads: CASSSQGGSYEQYF. The CDR3 DNA is TGTGCCAGCAGCTCACAGGGGGGCTCCTACGAGCAGTACTTC.

This clone was seen only once. This chain joins TRBV2 and TRBJ2-5; 12 bases match TRBD2. The CDR3 is made up of 17 amino acids. Germline values: CDR1 SNHLY, CDR2 FYNNEI. Unmatched junction bases numbered 11, after V lost 8 bases and J lost 1 base. This CDR3 is CASEGLAGERSQETQYF. The CDR3 region has the DNA TGTGCCAGCGAGGGACTAGCGGGCGAAAGATCCCAAGAGACCCAGTACTTC.

V usage is TRBV4-3 and J usage is TRBJ2-1; D might be TRBD2 (6 bases). The CDR3 loop spans 15 amino acids. The V end lost 2 bases, the J end lost 5 bases, and 13 bases lay between the germline ends. Germline V CDR1 and CDR2: LGHNA, YSLEER. In nucleotides, the CDR3 is TGCGCCAGCAGCCAAATTTCGGGACTGGACAATGAGCAGTTCTTC. Residues: CASSQISGLDNEQFF.

The gene calls are TRBV19 and TRBJ1-1, with TRBD1 matching 9 bases. Trimming removed 4 bases from V and 4 bases from J; junction bases left unmatched: 13. The length of the CDR3 is 17 residues. CDR1 and CDR2 from the germline V gene are LNHDA and SQIVND (reference sequence). CDR3 nucleotide sequence: TGTGCCAGTAGTACCCAGGACAGGGGTAGGGGAGGCACTGAAGCTTTCTTT. Its protein product is CASSTQDRGRGGTEAFF.

V usage is TRBV18 and J usage is TRBJ2-1, with 9 positions matching TRBD2. CDR3 length: 15 amino acids. V shed 3 bases and J 8 bases; nucleotides not matched to a gene: 8. Germline V gene lookup returns CDR1 KGHSH and CDR2 LQKENI. This chain's CDR3 is CASSPRTSVSYEQFF. In DNA form, the CDR3 reads TGTGCCAGCTCACCCCGGACTAGCGTCAGCTATGAGCAGTTCTTC.

The chain is built from TRBV19 and TRBJ1-1, with D maybe TRBD1 (5 bases). V was trimmed by 4 bases and J by 1 base, leaving 10 bases between them. Per the germline V gene, CDR1 is LNHDA and CDR2 is SQIVND (reference sequence). The CDR3 extends over 14 amino acids. The CDR3 sequence is CASSTRAPNTEAFF. The CDR3 bases are TGTGCCAGTAGTACCAGGGCGCCGAACACTGAAGCTTTCTTT.

CDR3 DNA sequence: TGTGCCAGCACATCTGCCCTCTCGAGGACTGAAGCTTTCTTT. Encoded protein: CASTSALSRTEAFF. The J gene is TRBJ1-1, the V gene TRBV19; D uncertain. V was cut by 9 bases and J by 5 bases, with 19 bases left in between. Germline values: CDR1 LNHDA, CDR2 SQIVND (reference sequence). The length of the CDR3 is 14 residues.

This sequence joins TRBV6-2 or TRBV6-3 and TRBJ2-5; 9 bases line up with TRBD1. The CDR3 consists of 13 residues. The V gene end was trimmed by 6 bases and the J gene end by 5 bases; junction bases not matched to a gene: 4. The V gene's germline CDR1 is MNHEY and CDR2 SVGEGT. CDR3: CASSRDREETQYF. The DNA of the CDR3 is TGTGCCAGCAGCCGGGACAGGGAGGAGACCCAGTACTTC.

The chain employs TRBV5-1 and TRBJ2-1, with D unresolved. Trimming shortened V by 0 bases and J by 0 bases, and 10 bases separated the two germline ends. This CDR3 is 16 amino acids long. The germline gives CDR1 SGHRS, CDR2 YFSETQ. CDR3 region: CASSLGLASSYNEQFF. The CDR3 DNA reads as TGCGCCAGCAGCTTGGGCCTCGCTAGCTCCTACAATGAGCAGTTCTTC.

The chain has TRBV19 and TRBJ2-1, with a weak D call TRBD2 (5 bases). CDR3 length: 15 amino acids. Germline CDR1 LNHDA, CDR2 SQIVND (reference sequence). Trimming stripped 3 bases from V and 4 bases from J, with 13 bases between. CDR3 sequence (DNA): TGTGCCAGTAGTATGGGGAGAATGGGGTACAATGAGCAGTTCTTC. It is translated as CASSMGRMGYNEQFF.

The chain couples TRBV19 to TRBJ2-7, with a tentative D call TRBD2 (6 bases). This CDR3 contains 16 residues. Germline CDR1 and CDR2: LNHDA and SQIVND (reference sequence). Trimming removed 1 base at V and 3 bases at J, with 16 bases between. CDR3 DNA sequence: TGTGCCAGTAGTATAGGGGCTGGCGGGGCACTCTACGAGCAGTACTTC. This sequence encodes CASSIGAGGALYEQYF.

This sequence joins TRBV7-2 and TRBJ2-1; TRBD2 is a possible D gene (6 bases). This CDR3 contains 15 residues. Germline V gives CDR1 SGHTA, CDR2 FQGNSA. V was clipped by 4 bases and J by 5 bases, with 15 bases between them. The chain's CDR3 is CASSSGRDSNNEQFF. CDR3 nucleotides: TGTGCCAGCAGCTCCGGGCGGGACTCGAACAATGAGCAGTTCTTC.

J is TRBJ1-2 and V is TRBV5-1; D is undetermined. The germline V and J ends were trimmed by 2 bases and 6 bases, with 11 bases remaining between them. Per germline, CDR1 SGHRS and CDR2 YFSETQ. The CDR3 has 13 amino acids. The CDR3 DNA reads TGCGCCAGCAGCTTCGGTCACCCGGATGGCTACACCTTC. Translated: CASSFGHPDGYTF. Variable domain in full (rest from reference TRBV5-1 and TRBJ1-2): KAGVTQTPRYLIKTRGQQVTLSCSPISGHRSVSWYQQTPGQGLQFLFEYFSETQRNKGNFPGRFSGRQFSNSRSEMNVSTLELGDSALYLCASSFGHPDGYTFGSGTRLTVV.

The V call is TRBV24-1, the J call TRBJ2-3, with unresolved D. Germline V CDR1 and CDR2: KGHDR, SFDVKD. The CDR3 is made up of 15 amino acids. V lost 3 bases, J lost 0 bases, and 9 bases lay in between. The CDR3, as DNA: TGTGCCACCAGTGATCCCGCCCGGAGCACAGATACGCAGTATTTT. Protein sequence: CATSDPARSTDTQYF.

The chain couples TRBV6-2 or TRBV6-3 to TRBJ1-2, with 7 bases fitting TRBD1. V trimming: 6 bases; J trimming: 4 bases; junction bases outside the gene matches: 8. The CDR3 runs 14 residues. Per germline, CDR1 MNHEY and CDR2 SVGEGT. The CDR3 sequence: CASSPTGFAYGYTF. The CDR3, as DNA: TGTGCCAGCAGCCCGACAGGGTTCGCCTATGGCTACACCTTC.

The J gene is TRBJ1-5, the V gene TRBV12-5; no clear D gene. The germline CDR1 and CDR2 sequences are LGHNT and FRNRAP. The CDR3 sequence is 11 residues long. The CDR3 DNA reads as TGTGCGGAGGCGCGCAATCAGCCCCAGCATTTT. Its translation: CAEARNQPQHF.

V usage is TRBV12-3 or TRBV12-4 and J usage is TRBJ1-1, with 8 bases that match TRBD1. V was pared by 6 bases and J by 5 bases, with 5 bases of the junction left unmatched. CDR3 length: 13 amino acids. The CDR3 protein is CASRTGEGTEAFF. CDR3 sequence (DNA): TGTGCCAGCAGGACAGGGGAGGGGACTGAAGCTTTCTTT.

DNA for the CDR3: TGTGCCAGCAGCGTAGATCCCGACACCGGGGAGCTGTTTTTT. It specifies CASSVDPDTGELFF. This chain links TRBV9 with TRBJ2-2; D call uncertain. Germline CDR1 and CDR2: SGDLS and YYNGEE. CDR3 size: 14 residues. The V gene lost 0 bases and the J gene lost 3 bases, with 6 bases spanning the gap.

This clone was detected only a few times. The V and J genes are TRBV24-1 and TRBJ2-2; 8 bases are shared with TRBD1. The CDR3 totals 16 residues. J gave up 0 bases and V 7 bases, and 6 bases lay outside the gene matches. CDR1 KGHDR and CDR2 SFDVKD come from the germline V gene. The CDR3, as DNA: TGTGCCACCAGCCGGAAACAGGGGGCGAACACCGGGGAGCTGTTTTTT. This gives the protein CATSRKQGANTGELFF.